This T cell receptor beta chain emerged from a study of T-cell memory formation after mild COVID-19. On the study more broadly: Across donors, TCR clusters were largely donor specific. Regarding the study as a whole: Contracting clones from day 15 to 85 showed balanced CD4/CD8; later expanders favored CD4+. Some responding clones appeared in pre-infection memory, suggesting cross-reactive memory joined.

This clonotype was counted only a few times. Its antigen remains unknown. Trimming stripped 8 bases from V and 3 bases from J, with 19 bases between. CDR3 size: 16 residues. Germline V lookup: CDR1 SGHAT, CDR2 FQDESV (reference sequence). TCRdb re-called the 5' RACE reads with MiXCR, one entry per CDR3 protein. The data contain roughly 280,000 distinct CDR3 sequences, less than 9.5% of them singletons. Sequenced material: PBMCs or a T cell subset sorted from them (not recorded which). J is TRBJ2-2 and V is TRBV11-1; D possibly corresponds to TRBD1 (5 bases). The clonotype was recovered from a man younger than 35 who had mild COVID-19 (a few samples of this study predate the infection). Cell type and time point are not known. Here the CDR3 reads CASVITAGSDTGELFF. CDR3 DNA: TGTGCCAGCGTTATTACGGCAGGGTCGGACACCGGGGAGCTGTTTTTT.